A single sample gave rise to the 18 T cell receptor beta chains below, sequenced in a study of blood T cell repertoires in COVID-19 (dated by TCRdb to the early 2020s). Receptor libraries were prepared by the immunoSEQ multiplex PCR assay. Entries here come from immuneACCESS through TCRdb and include only in-frame sequences with V and J called. Some clones fail to appear in such tables; in the studies checked, an unresolved V gene covers under half of the shortfall, and the cause of the remainder is unknown. The sample includes some 340,000 clones, with about 87% observed a single time. The leading ten clones occupy roughly 5% of the sample. Sequencing used PBMCs or T cells enriched from blood (not recorded which). The receptors here all came from a woman aged 25 to 45 who had recovered from COVID-19.

The V and J genes are TRBV30 and TRBJ2-3; a possible D gene is TRBD2 (7 bases). This CDR3 has 14 amino acids. The germline V gene encodes CDR1 GTSNPN and CDR2 SVGIG (reference sequence). V was clipped by 2 bases and J by 1 base, with 10 bases between them. CDR3 sequence (DNA): TGTGCCTGGAGTTCGGGGGGCGGCACAGATACGCAGTATTTT. It translates to CAWSSGGGTDTQYF. Looking up the rest from reference TRBV30 and TRBJ2-3 gives the full variable domain: SQTIHQWPATLVQPVGSPLSLECTVEGTSNPNLYWYRQAAGRGLQLLFYSVGIGQISSEVPQNLSASRPQDRQFILSSKKLLLSDSGFYLCAWSSGGGTDTQYFGPGTRLTVL.

This chain joins TRBV19 and TRBJ2-7; weak D call: TRBD2 (5 bases). V lost 3 bases and J lost 4, with 16 bases in between. The CDR3 contains 15 residues. The germline V gene has CDR1 LNHDA and CDR2 SQIVND (reference sequence). CDR3 sequence: CASSMALRGFYEQYF. For the CDR3, the DNA is TGTGCCAGTAGTATGGCCCTCCGGGGTTTTTACGAGCAGTACTTC.

The rearrangement uses TRBV7-9 and TRBJ2-7, with TRBD1 matching over 10 bases. The germline V gene encodes CDR1 SEHNR and CDR2 FQNEAQ (reference sequence). The CDR3 is made up of 15 amino acids. With V trimmed by 3 bases and J by 3 bases, 5 bases remained unmatched. CDR3 sequence: CASSLGQGRVYEQYF. CDR3 DNA: TGTGCCAGCAGCTTGGGACAGGGGAGGGTCTACGAGCAGTACTTC.

This chain connects TRBV4-1 to TRBJ2-7; a weak D match, TRBD2 (6 bases). The CDR3 length is 15 residues. CDR1 MGHRA and CDR2 YSYEKL come from the germline V gene. V was pared by 4 bases and J by 9 bases, with 22 bases between. The CDR3 reads CASSPGQGGVSGQYF. As DNA, the CDR3 is TGCGCCAGCAGCCCCGGCCAGGGAGGTGTATCCGGGCAGTACTTC.

The chain couples TRBV5-1 to TRBJ2-1; 8 bases fit TRBD2. CDR3 length equals 16 residues. From germline, CDR1 is SGHRS and CDR2 YFSETQ. V lost 1 base and J lost 0; bases outside the gene matches: 3. In nucleotides, the CDR3 is TGCGCCAGCAGCTTGACTAGCGGAAGCTCCTACAATGAGCAGTTCTTC. It specifies CASSLTSGSSYNEQFF.

This chain links TRBV19 with TRBJ2-3; D ambiguous. Between the trimmed V and J ends, which lost 6 bases and 5 bases, there was a span of 6 bases. The germline V gene has CDR1 LNHDA and CDR2 SQIVND (reference sequence). The CDR3 is 11 residues long. The CDR3 DNA sequence: TGTGCCAGTAGATCCCAAGATACGCAGTATTTT. The encoded protein is CASRSQDTQYF.

The rearrangement joins TRBV11-2 to TRBJ1-3; D gene unclear. CDR1 is SGHAT, CDR2 FQNNGV, per germline. The CDR3 extends over 17 amino acids. Deletions cut 5 bases from V and 3 bases from J, with 20 bases between. The CDR3 protein is CASSRQGFSASGNTIYF. CDR3 sequence (DNA): TGTGCCAGCAGCCGCCAAGGTTTTTCTGCTAGTGGAAACACCATATATTTT.

This chain links TRBV7-3 with TRBJ2-7; D may be TRBD1 (5 bases). Trimming stripped 2 bases from V and 5 bases from J, with 13 bases between. The CDR3 has 14 amino acids. Germline CDR1 is SGHTA and CDR2 is FQGTGA. The CDR3 bases are TGTGCCAGCAGCTTAGCAGGGAATCACAACGAGCAGTACTTC. It is translated as CASSLAGNHNEQYF.

The chain uses TRBV7-9 and TRBJ1-1; 9 nucleotides agree with TRBD1. The ends lost 5 bases at V and 5 bases at J; junction bases unmatched: 9. Germline CDR1 is SEHNR and CDR2 is FQNEAQ (reference sequence). This CDR3 spans 15 amino acids. CDR3 coding DNA: TGTGCCAGCAGCAGAGCACAGGGGGCTCTTACTGAAGCTTTCTTT. It is translated as CASSRAQGALTEAFF.

In this sample, this clone turned up a few times. The CDR3 DNA reads as TGTGCCAGCAGCTTAGACATATCGGACACGGTACTTGAAGCTTTCTTT. This sequence encodes CASSLDISDTVLEAFF. The chain couples TRBV7-9 to TRBJ1-1, with a weak D call TRBD1 (5 bases). This CDR3 has 16 amino acids. Germline values: CDR1 SEHNR, CDR2 FQNEAQ (reference sequence). V lost 1 base and J 7 bases, leaving 19 bases between the germline ends.

The rearrangement uses TRBV28 and TRBJ1-6; D is possibly TRBD1 (5 bases). The V end was cut by 6 bases, the J end by 4 bases, with 13 bases between. The CDR3 consists of 15 residues. CDR1 MDHEN and CDR2 SYDVKM come from the germline V gene. The CDR3, as DNA: TGTGCCAGCAGCCAAACCGGGACTTATAATTCACCCCTCCACTTT. Translation gives CASSQTGTYNSPLHF.

This clone appeared once. This chain connects TRBV28 to TRBJ1-1, with 9 bases matching TRBD1. V gave up 3 bases and J gave up 2 bases; unmatched junction bases: 4. This CDR3 has 15 amino acids. Looked up from germline, CDR1 is MDHEN and CDR2 is SYDVKM. The CDR3 nucleotides read TGTGCCAGCAGTTTGCCGGGACAGGGCAACACTGAAGCTTTCTTT. Its protein product is CASSLPGQGNTEAFF.

The table lists this clone with a few counts. The chain combines TRBV6-6 with TRBJ1-5; D uncertain. The CDR3 length is 15 residues. The germline V and J ends were trimmed by 8 bases and 2 bases, with 16 bases remaining between them. Germline-derived CDR1 and CDR2 are MNHNY and SVGAGI (reference sequence). In nucleotides, the CDR3 is TGTGCCAGCGCTGCCTTTGGCGAGGGCAATCAGCCCCAGCATTTT. It yields the protein CASAAFGEGNQPQHF.

This clone came up many times. Here the CDR3 reads CASSEGWGGAHQPQHF. CDR3 bases: TGTGCCAGCAGTGAAGGCTGGGGGGGGGCGCATCAGCCCCAGCATTTT. The V call is TRBV6-1, the J call TRBJ1-5; perhaps TRBD1 as D (6 bases). There are 16 residues in the CDR3. Germline CDR1 and CDR2: MNHNS and SASEGT. Trimming stripped 1 base from V and 5 bases from J, with 15 bases between.

CDR3 bases: TGTGCCAGCAGCCAGACAGGGGTCAACGCTGAAGCTTTCTTT. Encoded protein: CASSQTGVNAEAFF. V is TRBV5-4 and J is TRBJ1-1; TRBD1 matches 8 bases. J lost 6 bases, V lost 4 bases, and 8 bases had no gene match. The CDR3 totals 14 residues. Germline assignment: CDR1 SGHNT and CDR2 YYREEE (reference sequence).

The chain carries TRBV6-2 or TRBV6-3 and TRBJ1-2; no clear D gene. The germline gives CDR1 MNHEY, CDR2 SVGEGT. V shed 2 bases and J shed 6 bases, with 13 bases lying between them. The CDR3 sequence is 14 residues long. The CDR3 DNA follows: TGTGCCAGCAGTTACCGGGCAGCGAGGGATGGCTACACCTTC. It encodes CASSYRAARDGYTF.

The chain employs TRBV28 and TRBJ2-1; 7 nucleotides align to TRBD2. V lost 3 bases, J lost 2 bases, and 1 base stayed unmatched. This CDR3 comprises 14 residues. Germline V lookup: CDR1 MDHEN, CDR2 SYDVKM. For the CDR3, the DNA is TGTGCCAGCAGTTTGGGGGGGACCTACAATGAGCAGTTCTTC. Protein product: CASSLGGTYNEQFF.

The chain uses TRBV5-1 and TRBJ1-6, with 9 bases identical to TRBD1. CDR3 length equals 15 residues. With 4 bases clipped from V and 9 bases from J, the junction kept 8 bases outside the gene matches. Per the germline V gene, CDR1 is SGHRS and CDR2 is YFSETQ. The CDR3 coding sequence is TGCGCCAGCAGCGGATACAGGGGGCTGGGTTCACCCCTCCACTTT. It translates to CASSGYRGLGSPLHF.